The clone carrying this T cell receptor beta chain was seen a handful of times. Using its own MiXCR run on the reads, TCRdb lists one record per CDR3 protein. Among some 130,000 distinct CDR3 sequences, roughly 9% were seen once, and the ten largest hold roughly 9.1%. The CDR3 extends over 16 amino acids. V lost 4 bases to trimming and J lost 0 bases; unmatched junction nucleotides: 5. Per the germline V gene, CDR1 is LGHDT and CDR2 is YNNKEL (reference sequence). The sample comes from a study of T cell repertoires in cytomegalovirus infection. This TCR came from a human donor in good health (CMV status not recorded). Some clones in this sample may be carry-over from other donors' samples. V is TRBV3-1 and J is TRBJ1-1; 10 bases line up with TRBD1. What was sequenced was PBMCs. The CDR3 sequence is CASSPADRGMNTEAFF. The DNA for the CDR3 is TGTGCCAGCAGCCCGGCGGACAGGGGGATGAACACTGAAGCTTTCTTT.